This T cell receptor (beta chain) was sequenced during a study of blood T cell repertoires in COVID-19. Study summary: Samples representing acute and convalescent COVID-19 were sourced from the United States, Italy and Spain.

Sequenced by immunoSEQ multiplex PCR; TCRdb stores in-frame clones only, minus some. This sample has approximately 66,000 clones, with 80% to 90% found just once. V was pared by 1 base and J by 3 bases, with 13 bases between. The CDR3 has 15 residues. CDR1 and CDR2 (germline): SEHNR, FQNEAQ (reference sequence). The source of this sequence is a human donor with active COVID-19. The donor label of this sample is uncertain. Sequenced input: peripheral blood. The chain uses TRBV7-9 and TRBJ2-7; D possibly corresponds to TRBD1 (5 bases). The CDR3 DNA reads TGTGCCAGCAGCTTAGACAGGCCGGAACTCTACGAGCAGTACTTC. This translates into CASSLDRPELYEQYF. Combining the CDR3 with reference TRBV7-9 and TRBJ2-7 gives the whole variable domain DTGVSQNPRHKITKRGQNVTFRCDPISEHNRLYWYRQTLGQGPEFLTYFQNEAQLEKSRLLSDRFSAERPKGSFSTLEIQRTEQGDSAMYLCASSLDRPELYEQYFGPGTRLTVT.